This T cell receptor beta chain came from a study of early T cells in non-severe SARS-CoV-2 infection. Turning to the study itself: Investigators sequenced bulk RNA drawn from unsorted whole blood, and chains remained unpaired. General study findings and limits: VDJdb-based annotation leaned toward anti-spike CD8 responses and missed private and CD4 specificities.

The CDR3 covers 15 residues. CDR1 SGHTA and CDR2 FQGNSA come from the germline V gene. V lost 0 bases and J lost 7, with 13 bases in between. Each cDNA molecule carried a unique molecular identifier. TCRdb re-called the 5' RACE reads with MiXCR, one entry per CDR3 protein. The sample gives more than 50,000 distinct CDR3 sequences, 7% to 10% of which show up once; 4.2% is in the top ten. This clonotype came up many times. Antigen: not known. The source material was whole blood. The sequence was collected from an adult who was a healthcare worker with PCR-confirmed SARS-CoV-2 infection or an uninfected control (not recorded which). The gene calls are TRBV7-2 and TRBJ1-5; D is unclear. CDR3 nucleotides: TGTGCCAGCAGCTTAGCCCTAGGAGGGAGCCAGCCCCAGCATTTT. Translation: CASSLALGGSQPQHF.